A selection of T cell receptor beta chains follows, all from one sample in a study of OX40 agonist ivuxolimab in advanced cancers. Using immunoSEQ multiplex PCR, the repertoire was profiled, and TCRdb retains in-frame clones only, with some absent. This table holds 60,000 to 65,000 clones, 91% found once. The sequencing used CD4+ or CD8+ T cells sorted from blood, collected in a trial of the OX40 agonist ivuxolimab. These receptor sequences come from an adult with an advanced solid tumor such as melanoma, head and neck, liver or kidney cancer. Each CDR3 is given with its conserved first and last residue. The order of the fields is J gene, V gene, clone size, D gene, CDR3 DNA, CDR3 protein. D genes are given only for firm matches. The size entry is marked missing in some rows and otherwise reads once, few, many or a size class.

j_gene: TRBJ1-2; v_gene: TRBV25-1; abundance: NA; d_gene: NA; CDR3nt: TGTGCCAGCAGTGATTGGGACAAAACTAACTATGGCTACACCTTC; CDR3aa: CASSDWDKTNYGYTF
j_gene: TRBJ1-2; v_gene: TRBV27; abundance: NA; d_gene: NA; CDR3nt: TGTGCCAGCAGCTCCCGGTGGGGAGGAGCCTATGGCTACACCTTC; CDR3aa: CASSSRWGGAYGYTF
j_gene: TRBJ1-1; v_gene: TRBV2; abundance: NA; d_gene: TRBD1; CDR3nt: TGTGCCAGCAGTGAACAGGCAGGGGGCCTGAACACTGAAGCTTTCTTT; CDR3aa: CASSEQAGGLNTEAFF
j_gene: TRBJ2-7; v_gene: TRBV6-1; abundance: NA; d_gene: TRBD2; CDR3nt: TGTGCCAGCAGCGGGACTAGCTCTTCGGGGGAGCAGTACTTC; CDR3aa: CASSGTSSSGEQYF
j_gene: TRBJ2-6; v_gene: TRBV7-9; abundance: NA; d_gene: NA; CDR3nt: TGTGCCAGCAGCTTAGCGCGGGGTGCTGGGGCCAACGTCCTGACTTTC; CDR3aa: CASSLARGAGANVLTF
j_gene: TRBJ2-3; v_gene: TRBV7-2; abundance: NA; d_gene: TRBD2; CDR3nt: TGTGCCAGCAGCTTAGGGACTAGCGGGTATTACACAGATACGCAGTATTTT; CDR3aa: CASSLGTSGYYTDTQYF
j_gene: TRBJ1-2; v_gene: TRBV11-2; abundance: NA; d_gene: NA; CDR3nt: TGTGCCAGCAGCTTAGGGGACACGGGCCACTATGGCTACACCTTC; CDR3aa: CASSLGDTGHYGYTF
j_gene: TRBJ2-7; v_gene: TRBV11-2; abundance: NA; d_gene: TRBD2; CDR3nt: TGTGCCAGCAGACAAAGCGGGACTCGCTCCTACGAGCAGTACTTC; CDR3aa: CASRQSGTRSYEQYF
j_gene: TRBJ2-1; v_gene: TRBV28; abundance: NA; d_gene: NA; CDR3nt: TGTGCCAGCAGTTTATTAAAAGAATACAATGAGCAGTTCTTC; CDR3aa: CASSLLKEYNEQFF
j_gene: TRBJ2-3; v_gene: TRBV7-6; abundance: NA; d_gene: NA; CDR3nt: TGTGCCAGCAGCTTAGTTGACAGCTACGTAGATACGCAGTATTTT; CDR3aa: CASSLVDSYVDTQYF
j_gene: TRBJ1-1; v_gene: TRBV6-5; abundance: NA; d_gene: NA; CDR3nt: TGTGCCAGCAGTTTACAGGTGAACACTGAAGCTTTCTTT; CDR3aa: CASSLQVNTEAFF
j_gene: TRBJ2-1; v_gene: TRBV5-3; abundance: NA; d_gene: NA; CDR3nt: TGTGCCAGAAGCTTCGGACTAAAAGACTCCTACAATGAGCAGTTCTTC; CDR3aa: CARSFGLKDSYNEQFF
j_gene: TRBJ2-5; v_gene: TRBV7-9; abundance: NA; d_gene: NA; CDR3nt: TGTACCAGCACCCCCCTGACAGAAGAGACCCAGTACTTC; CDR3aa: CTSTPLTEETQYF
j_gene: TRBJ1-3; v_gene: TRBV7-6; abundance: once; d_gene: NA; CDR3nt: TGTGCCAGCAGCTTAGAGGCAGGGCCTGGAAACACCATATATTTT; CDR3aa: CASSLEAGPGNTIYF
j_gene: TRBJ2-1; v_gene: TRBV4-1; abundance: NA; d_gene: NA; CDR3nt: TGCGCCAGCAGCCAAGATCATTTGGGTTACAATGAGCAGTTCTTC; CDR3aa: CASSQDHLGYNEQFF
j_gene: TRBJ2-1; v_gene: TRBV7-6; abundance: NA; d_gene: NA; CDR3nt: TGTGCCAGCAGCTTAGGGCTTGCCCCCTACAATGAGCAGTTCTTC; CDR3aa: CASSLGLAPYNEQFF
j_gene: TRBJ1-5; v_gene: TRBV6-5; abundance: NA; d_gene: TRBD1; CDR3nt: TGTGCCAGCAGTTCCGGGACAGGGGTCGGCAATCAGCCCCAGCATTTT; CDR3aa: CASSSGTGVGNQPQHF
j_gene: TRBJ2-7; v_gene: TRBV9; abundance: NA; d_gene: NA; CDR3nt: TGTGCCAGCAGCGTAGAGAGCGGGACAGAGTCCTACGAGCAGTACTTC; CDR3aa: CASSVESGTESYEQYF
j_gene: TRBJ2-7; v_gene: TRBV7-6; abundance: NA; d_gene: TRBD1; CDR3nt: TGTGCCAGCAGCCCCCGGACAGGGTCCTACGAGCAGTACTTC; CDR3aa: CASSPRTGSYEQYF
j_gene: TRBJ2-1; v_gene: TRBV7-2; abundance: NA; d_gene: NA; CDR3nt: TGTGCCAGCAGCTTAAGGTTGGAGAATGAGCAGTTCTTC; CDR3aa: CASSLRLENEQFF
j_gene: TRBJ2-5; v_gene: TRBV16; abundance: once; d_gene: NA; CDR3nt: TGTGCCAGCAGCCATGACGCGAGGGGTGGCCAAGAGACCCAGTACTTC; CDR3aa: CASSHDARGGQETQYF
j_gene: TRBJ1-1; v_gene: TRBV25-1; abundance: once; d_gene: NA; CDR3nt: TGTGCCAGCACAAAGACTTCCGAAGCTTTCTTT; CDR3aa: CASTKTSEAFF
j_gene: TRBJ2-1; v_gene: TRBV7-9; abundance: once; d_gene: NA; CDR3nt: TGTGCCAGCAGCGCCCCTAGCAACATATACAATGAGCAGTTCTTC; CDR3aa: CASSAPSNIYNEQFF
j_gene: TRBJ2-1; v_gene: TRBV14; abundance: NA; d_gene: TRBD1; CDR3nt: TGTGCCAGCAGCCAAGATAGGACAGGGTTTGAGCAGTTCTTC; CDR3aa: CASSQDRTGFEQFF
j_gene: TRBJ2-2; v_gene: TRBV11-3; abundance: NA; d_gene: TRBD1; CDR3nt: TGTGCCAGCAGTTCGGACAGGGACAACACCGGGGAGCTGTTTTTT; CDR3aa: CASSSDRDNTGELFF
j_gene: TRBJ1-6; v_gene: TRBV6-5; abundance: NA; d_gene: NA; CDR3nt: TGTGCCAGCAGTTATGAAGGGACCTCACCCCTCCACTTT; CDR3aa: CASSYEGTSPLHF
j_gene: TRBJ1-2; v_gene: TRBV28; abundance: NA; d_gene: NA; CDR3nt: TGTGCCAGCGTCCGGGACGGAAACTATGGCTACACCTTC; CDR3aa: CASVRDGNYGYTF
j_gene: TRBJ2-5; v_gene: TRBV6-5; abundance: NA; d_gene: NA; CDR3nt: TGTGCCAGCAGGAACGGCCTCATGCACCAAGAGACCCAGTACTTC; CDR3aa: CASRNGLMHQETQYF
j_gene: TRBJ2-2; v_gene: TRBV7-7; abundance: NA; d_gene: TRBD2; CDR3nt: TGTGCCAGCAGCTTAGATCTGTCTAGCGGTTCGAACACCGGGGAGCTGTTTTTT; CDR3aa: CASSLDLSSGSNTGELFF
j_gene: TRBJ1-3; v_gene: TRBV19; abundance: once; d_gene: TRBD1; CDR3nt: TGTGCCAGTAGTAAACCTTCCGAGGGGGCGGCTGGAAACACCATATATTTT; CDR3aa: CASSKPSEGAAGNTIYF
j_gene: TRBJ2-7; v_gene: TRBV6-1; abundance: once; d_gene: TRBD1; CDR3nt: TGTGCCAGCAAGGTCGACAGGGGGTCTTCCTACGAGCAGTACTTC; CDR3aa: CASKVDRGSSYEQYF
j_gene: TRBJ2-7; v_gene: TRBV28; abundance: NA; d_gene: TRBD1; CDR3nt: TGTGCCAGCAGTTTTGACAGGGTAGGTCACGAGCAGTACTTC; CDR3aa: CASSFDRVGHEQYF
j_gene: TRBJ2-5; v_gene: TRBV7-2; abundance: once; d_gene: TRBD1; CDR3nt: TGTGCCAGCAGCCCGGGACAGGTGGAAGAGACCCAGTACTTC; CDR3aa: CASSPGQVEETQYF